The 21 T cell receptor beta chains given below trace back to one sample, sequenced in a study of blood T cell repertoires in COVID-19. The repertoire was sequenced with immunoSEQ multiplex PCR; TCRdb's copy has only in-frame clones and lacks some. The sample consists of over 90,000 clones, roughly nine tenths of them appearing once. The sample comprised peripheral blood. The source is a man aged 50-59 years with active COVID-19.

This chain joins TRBV30 and TRBJ2-3, with D tentatively TRBD1 (6 bases). Germline V lookup: CDR1 GTSNPN, CDR2 SVGIG (reference sequence). V lost 0 bases to trimming and J lost 5 bases, with 12 bases between them. The length of the CDR3 is 14 residues. CDR3 nucleotide sequence: TGTGCCTGGAGTGTAACAGGGCTGCGAGATACGCAGTATTTT. Its translation: CAWSVTGLRDTQYF. The full variable domain, completed using reference TRBV30 and TRBJ2-3, is SQTIHQWPATLVQPVGSPLSLECTVEGTSNPNLYWYRQAAGRGLQLLFYSVGIGQISSEVPQNLSASRPQDRQFILSSKKLLLSDSGFYLCAWSVTGLRDTQYFGPGTRLTVL.

The chain recombines TRBV6-6 with TRBJ1-5; possible D gene TRBD1, 6 bases. Trimming stripped 8 bases from V and 5 bases from J, with 10 bases between. The CDR3 sequence is 12 residues long. Germline CDR1 MNHNY, CDR2 SVGAGI (reference sequence). CDR3 amino acids: CASRQADQPQHF. CDR3 coding DNA: TGTGCCAGCCGACAGGCTGATCAGCCCCAGCATTTT.

This rearrangement joins TRBV11-2 to TRBJ2-5, with D possibly TRBD2 on 7 matching bases. Trimming stripped 2 bases from V and 4 bases from J, with 11 bases between. From germline, CDR1 is SGHAT and CDR2 FQNNGV. The CDR3 spans 14 residues. The CDR3 sequence: CASSLRGGRETQYF. The CDR3 nucleotides read TGTGCCAGCAGCTTAAGGGGGGGGAGAGAGACCCAGTACTTC.

This clone was seen just once. This rearrangement joins TRBV6-5 to TRBJ2-3; TRBD1 agrees at 8 bases. The V gene's germline CDR1 is MNHEY and CDR2 SVGAGI. CDR3 length equals 14 residues. V gave up 2 bases and J gave up 6 bases; unmatched junction bases: 4. CDR3 nucleotide sequence: TGTGCCAGCAGTTACGGACAGGGCATCGATACGCAGTATTTT. It is translated as CASSYGQGIDTQYF.

The CDR3 DNA is TGTGCCAGTAGTACCGACAGCCGGCTTGTGGCTGAAGCTTTCTTT. Translation gives CASSTDSRLVAEAFF. This chain joins TRBV19 and TRBJ1-1; D may be TRBD1 (5 bases). CDR1 LNHDA and CDR2 SQIVND come from the germline V gene (reference sequence). The CDR3 is 15 amino acids. The V gene lost 4 bases and the J gene lost 6 bases, with 18 bases spanning the gap.

The V and J genes are TRBV19 and TRBJ2-5, with 12 bases identical to TRBD2. Trimming took 4 bases from V and 6 from J; bases not matched to a gene: 6. This CDR3 is built from 15 residues. The V gene's germline CDR1 is LNHDA and CDR2 SQIVND (reference sequence). CDR3 coding DNA: TGTGCCAGTAGTACAACTAGCGGGGGGCATAAGACCCAGTACTTC. It translates to CASSTTSGGHKTQYF.

V usage is TRBV2 and J usage is TRBJ1-6, with a possible D match to TRBD1 (6 bases). The germline V and J ends were trimmed by 5 bases and 9 bases, with 14 bases remaining between them. CDR1 SNHLY and CDR2 FYNNEI come from the germline V gene. This CDR3 contains 14 residues. The CDR3 bases are TGTGCCAGCAGTTCGGTACAGGGAAGTTCACCCCTCCACTTT. Protein product: CASSSVQGSSPLHF.

This clone came up once. The CDR3 loop is CASSHSGQGSNSPLHF. In nucleotides, the CDR3 is TGTGCCAGCAGCCACTCTGGACAGGGGAGCAATTCACCCCTCCACTTT. This sequence joins TRBV3-1 (or the pseudogene TRBV3-2) and TRBJ1-6, with 9 bases aligning to TRBD1. The V segment lost 3 bases and the J segment 7 bases; nucleotides outside the gene matches: 7. Looked up from germline, CDR1 is LGHDT and CDR2 is YNNKEL (reference sequence). This CDR3 spans 16 amino acids.

The genes are TRBV5-4 and TRBJ1-1; a weak D match, TRBD1 (6 bases). With 0 bases removed from V and 5 bases from J, the gap between germline ends came to 17 bases. The germline CDR1 and CDR2 sequences are SGHNT and YYREEE (reference sequence). This CDR3 is 16 amino acids long. The CDR3: CASSLALGGAGTEAFF. CDR3 sequence (DNA): TGTGCCAGCAGCTTGGCCTTGGGGGGGGCAGGTACTGAAGCTTTCTTT.

The chain employs TRBV6-5 and TRBJ1-2; 7 nucleotides agree with TRBD1. The J segment lost 4 bases and the V segment lost 3 bases, leaving 8 bases of the junction unmatched. CDR1 is MNHEY and CDR2 is SVGAGI in the germline V gene. CDR3 size: 15 residues. The CDR3 sequence is CASSYKGARGYGYTF. DNA for the CDR3: TGTGCCAGCAGTTATAAGGGGGCTCGTGGCTATGGCTACACCTTC.

In DNA, the CDR3 is TGTGCCAGCAGCGGGTGGGGCCAAGGGGGTGAGCAGTTCTTC. This gives the protein CASSGWGQGGEQFF. This chain connects TRBV3-1 (or the pseudogene TRBV3-2) to TRBJ2-1; TRBD1 might be the D (6 bases). V lost 5 bases to trimming and J lost 9 bases, with 17 bases between them. CDR3 length: 14 residues. In germline, CDR1 is LGHDT, CDR2 YNNKEL (reference sequence).

This rearrangement joins TRBV5-8 to TRBJ1-4; 8 bases are shared with TRBD1. Trimming at V came to 4 bases and at J to 3 bases, leaving 20 bases not matched to a gene. The CDR3 sequence is 20 residues long. Germline V gives CDR1 SGHTS, CDR2 YDEGEE. The CDR3 region is CASSRRTGLTGAISNEKLFF. CDR3 in DNA: TGTGCCAGCAGCCGCAGGACCGGTTTGACAGGGGCCATCTCTAATGAAAAACTGTTTTTT. The full variable domain, with the rest looked up from reference TRBV5-8 and TRBJ1-4, is EAGVTQSPTHLIKTRGQQATLRCSPISGHTSVYWYQQALGLGLQFLLWYDEGEERNRGNFPPRFSGRQFPNYSSELNVNALELEDSALYLCASSRRTGLTGAISNEKLFFGSGTQLSVL.

J is TRBJ2-2 and V is TRBV3-1 (or the pseudogene TRBV3-2), with 7 bases fitting TRBD2. The CDR3 is made up of 14 amino acids. The V gene end was trimmed by 3 bases and the J gene end by 3 bases; junction bases not matched to a gene: 1. The germline V gene has CDR1 LGHDT and CDR2 YNNKEL (reference sequence). This CDR3 reads CASSQRGYTGELFF. DNA for the CDR3: TGTGCCAGCAGCCAGCGGGGGTACACCGGGGAGCTGTTTTTT.

This clone appeared once. This chain uses TRBV11-3 with TRBJ2-3, with TRBD1 matching 7 bases. Germline CDR1 SGHNT, CDR2 YENEEA. This CDR3 contains 17 residues. V lost 4 bases, J lost 5 bases, and 15 bases stayed unmatched. Here the CDR3 reads CASSSLGGSSGGDTQYF. The CDR3 nucleotides read TGTGCCAGCAGCTCCCTCGGTGGCTCCTCAGGGGGAGATACGCAGTATTTT.

This sequence joins TRBV6-5 and TRBJ1-3; D possibly corresponds to TRBD1 (6 bases). Germline CDR1 and CDR2: MNHEY and SVGAGI. The CDR3 is 12 amino acids. V shed 9 bases and J shed 1 base, with 7 bases lying between them. CDR3 protein: CARGASGNTIYF. The CDR3 DNA follows: TGTGCCAGGGGGGCATCTGGAAACACCATATATTTT.

This clone has only one observation. The chain is built from TRBV7-2 and TRBJ2-1; 11 bases are shared with TRBD1. V gave up 4 bases and J gave up 8 bases; unmatched junction bases: 7. The CDR3 extends over 15 amino acids. Looked up from germline, CDR1 is SGHTA and CDR2 is FQGNSA. The CDR3 nucleotides read TGTGCCAGCAGCTCCGGGACAGGGGGGTATCATGAGCAGTTCTTC. This codes for CASSSGTGGYHEQFF.

This clone has just one count. The chain employs TRBV9 and TRBJ2-5; tentative D call: TRBD2 (6 bases). Germline lookup yields CDR1 SGDLS and CDR2 YYNGEE. The CDR3 runs 14 residues. V lost 4 bases to trimming and J lost 3 bases, with 13 bases between them. The CDR3 here is CASSPPGVEETQYF. The CDR3 DNA reads as TGTGCCAGCAGCCCCCCGGGGGTGGAAGAGACCCAGTACTTC. The entire variable domain, with the rest obtained from reference TRBV9 and TRBJ2-5, is as follows: DSGVTQTPKHLITATGQRVTLRCSPRSGDLSVYWYQQSLDQGLQFLIQYYNGEERAKGNILERFSAQQFPDLHSELNLSSLELGDSALYFCASSPPGVEETQYFGPGTRLLVL.

J is TRBJ2-7 and V is TRBV2; 7 bases are shared with TRBD1. The CDR3 is 14 amino acids. V shed 6 bases and J 5 bases; nucleotides not matched to a gene: 10. The germline CDR1 and CDR2 sequences are SNHLY and FYNNEI. The CDR3 DNA reads as TGTGCCAGCAGAGAGTTTACAGGGGACCACGAGCAGTACTTC. Protein: CASREFTGDHEQYF.

The gene calls are TRBV6-1 and TRBJ1-2; perhaps TRBD1 as D (6 bases). Trimming shortened V by 0 bases and J by 4 bases, and 9 bases separated the two germline ends. Germline CDR1 reads MNHNS; CDR2 reads SASEGT. The CDR3 consists of 14 residues. CDR3 sequence (DNA): TGTGCCAGCAGTGAAGCGCCAGGGGCCTATGGCTACACCTTC. This translates into CASSEAPGAYGYTF.

The chain joins TRBV12-5 to TRBJ2-5, with 8 bases that match TRBD2. With V trimmed by 6 bases and J by 4 bases, 1 base remained unmatched. The germline V gene has CDR1 LGHNT and CDR2 FRNRAP. The CDR3 runs 12 residues. The CDR3 DNA is TGTGCTAGTGGCCTAGCGGGAGAGACCCAGTACTTC. The encoded protein is CASGLAGETQYF.

This chain uses TRBV29-1 with TRBJ2-5; perhaps TRBD2 as D (6 bases). CDR1 SQVTM and CDR2 ANQGSEA come from the germline V gene. V lost 8 bases, J lost 4 bases, and 11 bases lay in between. The CDR3 contains 11 residues. The CDR3 loop reads CSTGGPETQYF. The CDR3 DNA reads TGCAGCACCGGAGGGCCAGAGACCCAGTACTTC.